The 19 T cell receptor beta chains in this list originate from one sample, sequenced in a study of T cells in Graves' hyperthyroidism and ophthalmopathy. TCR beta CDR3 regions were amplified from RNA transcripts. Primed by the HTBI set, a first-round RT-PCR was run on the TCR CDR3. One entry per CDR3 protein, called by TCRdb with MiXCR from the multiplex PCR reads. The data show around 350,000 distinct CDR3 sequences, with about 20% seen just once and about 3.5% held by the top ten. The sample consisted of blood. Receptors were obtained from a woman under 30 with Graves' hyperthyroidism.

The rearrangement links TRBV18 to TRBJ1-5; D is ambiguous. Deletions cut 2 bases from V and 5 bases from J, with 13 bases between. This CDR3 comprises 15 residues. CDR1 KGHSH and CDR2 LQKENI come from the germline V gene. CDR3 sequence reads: CASSPYSFRDQPQHF. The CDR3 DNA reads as TGTGCCAGCTCACCATACAGTTTCAGAGATCAGCCCCAGCATTTT.

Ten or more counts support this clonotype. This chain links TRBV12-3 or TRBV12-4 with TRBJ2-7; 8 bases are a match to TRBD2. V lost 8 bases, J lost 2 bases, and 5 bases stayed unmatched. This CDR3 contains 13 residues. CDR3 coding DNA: TGTGCCAGCGTTAGCGGGGTTACCTACGAGCAGTACTTC. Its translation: CASVSGVTYEQYF.

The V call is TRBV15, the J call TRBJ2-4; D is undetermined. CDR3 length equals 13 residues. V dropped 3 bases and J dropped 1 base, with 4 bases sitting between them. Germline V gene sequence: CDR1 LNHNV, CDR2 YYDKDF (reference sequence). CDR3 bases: TGTGCCACCAGCAGGGAGGCCAAAAACATTCAGTACTTC. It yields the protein CATSREAKNIQYF.

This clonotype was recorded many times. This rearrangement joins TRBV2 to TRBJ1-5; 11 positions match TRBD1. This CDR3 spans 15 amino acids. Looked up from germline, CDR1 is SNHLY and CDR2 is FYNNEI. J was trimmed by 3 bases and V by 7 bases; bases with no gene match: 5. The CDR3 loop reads CASTKDRGLNQPQHF. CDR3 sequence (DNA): TGTGCCAGCACCAAGGACAGGGGGCTCAATCAGCCCCAGCATTTT. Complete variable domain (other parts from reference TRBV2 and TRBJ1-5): EPEVTQTPSHQVTQMGQEVILRCVPISNHLYFYWYRQILGQKVEFLVSFYNNEISEKSEIFDDQFSVERPDGSNFTLKIRSTKLEDSAMYFCASTKDRGLNQPQHFGDGTRLSIL.

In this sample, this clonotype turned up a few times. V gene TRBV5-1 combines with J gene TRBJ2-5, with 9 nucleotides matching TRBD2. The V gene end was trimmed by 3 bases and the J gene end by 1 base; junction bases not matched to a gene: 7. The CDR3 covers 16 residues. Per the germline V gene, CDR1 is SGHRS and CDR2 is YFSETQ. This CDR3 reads CASSSGTSKVQETQYF. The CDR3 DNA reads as TGCGCCAGCAGCTCAGGGACTAGCAAGGTCCAAGAGACCCAGTACTTC.

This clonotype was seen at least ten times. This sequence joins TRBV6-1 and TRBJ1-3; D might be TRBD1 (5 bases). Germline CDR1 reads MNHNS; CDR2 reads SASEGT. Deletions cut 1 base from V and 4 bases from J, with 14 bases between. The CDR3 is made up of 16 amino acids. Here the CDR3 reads CASSEVGGTSGNTIYF. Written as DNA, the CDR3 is TGTGCCAGCAGTGAAGTAGGTGGGACCTCCGGAAACACCATATATTTT.

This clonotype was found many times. Here the CDR3 reads CASSPRHSNQPQHF. In DNA form, the CDR3 reads TGTGCCAGCAGCCCAAGACATAGCAATCAGCCCCAGCATTTT. The chain employs TRBV7-2 and TRBJ1-5; D unclear. The germline V gene has CDR1 SGHTA and CDR2 FQGNSA. The CDR3 runs to 14 residues. Deletions cut 5 bases from V and 0 bases from J, with 8 bases between. The full variable domain, its missing parts supplied by reference TRBV7-2 and TRBJ1-5, is GAGVSQSPSNKVTEKGKDVELRCDPISGHTALYWYRQSLGQGLEFLIYFQGNSAPDKSGLPSDRFSAERTGGSVSTLTIQRTQQEDSAVYLCASSPRHSNQPQHFGDGTRLSIL.

The CDR3 region is CASSITGGSEAFF. The DNA for the CDR3 is TGTGCCAGTAGTATCACAGGGGGCTCTGAAGCTTTCTTT. This rearrangement joins TRBV19 to TRBJ1-1, with TRBD1 matching over 9 bases. The CDR3 is 13 residues long. The trim removed 3 bases at V and 6 bases at J, leaving 2 bases unmatched. CDR1 and CDR2 (germline): LNHDA, SQIVND (reference sequence).

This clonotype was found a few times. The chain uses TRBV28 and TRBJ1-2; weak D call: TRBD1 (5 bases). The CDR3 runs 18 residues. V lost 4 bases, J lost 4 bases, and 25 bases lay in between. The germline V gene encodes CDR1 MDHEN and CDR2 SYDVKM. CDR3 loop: CASSSVWGRRPPIYGYTF. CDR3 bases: TGTGCCAGCAGTTCGGTTTGGGGCAGACGCCCACCAATCTATGGCTACACCTTC.

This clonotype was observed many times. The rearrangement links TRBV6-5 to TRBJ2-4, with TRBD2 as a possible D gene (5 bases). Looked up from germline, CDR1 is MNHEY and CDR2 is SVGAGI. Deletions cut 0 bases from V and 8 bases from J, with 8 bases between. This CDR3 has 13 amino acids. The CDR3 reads CASSYSNGDIQYF. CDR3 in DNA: TGTGCCAGCAGTTACTCGAACGGGGACATTCAGTACTTC.

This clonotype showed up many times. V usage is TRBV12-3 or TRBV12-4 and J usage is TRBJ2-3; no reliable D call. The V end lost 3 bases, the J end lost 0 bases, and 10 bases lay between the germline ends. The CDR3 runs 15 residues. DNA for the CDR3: TGTGCCAGCAGTTTCCGCCCGATTAGCACAGATACGCAGTATTTT. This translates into CASSFRPISTDTQYF.

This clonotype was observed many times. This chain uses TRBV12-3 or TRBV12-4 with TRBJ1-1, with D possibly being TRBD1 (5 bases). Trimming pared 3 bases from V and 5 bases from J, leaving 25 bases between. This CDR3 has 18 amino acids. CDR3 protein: CASSFRTFRGRVGTEAFF. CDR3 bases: TGTGCCAGCAGTTTCCGTACGTTCCGGGGCAGGGTGGGAACTGAAGCTTTCTTT.

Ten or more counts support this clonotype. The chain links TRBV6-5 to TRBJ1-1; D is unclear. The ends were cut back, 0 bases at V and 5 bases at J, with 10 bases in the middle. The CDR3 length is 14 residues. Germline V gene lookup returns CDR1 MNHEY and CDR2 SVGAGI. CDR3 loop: CASSYSRRQTEAFF. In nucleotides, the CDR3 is TGTGCCAGCAGTTACTCGAGAAGGCAGACTGAAGCTTTCTTT.

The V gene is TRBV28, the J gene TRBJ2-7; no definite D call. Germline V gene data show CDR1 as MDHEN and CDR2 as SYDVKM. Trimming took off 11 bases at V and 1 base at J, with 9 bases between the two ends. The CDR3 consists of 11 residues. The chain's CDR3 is CAVGLSYEQYF. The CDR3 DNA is TGTGCCGTAGGGTTATCCTACGAGCAGTACTTC.

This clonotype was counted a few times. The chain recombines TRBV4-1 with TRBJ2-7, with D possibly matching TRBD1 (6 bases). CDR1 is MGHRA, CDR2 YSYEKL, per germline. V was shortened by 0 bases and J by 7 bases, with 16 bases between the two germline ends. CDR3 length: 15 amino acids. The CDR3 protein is CASSQEQGPSREQYF. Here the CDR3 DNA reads TGCGCCAGCAGCCAAGAACAGGGCCCCTCTCGGGAGCAGTACTTC.

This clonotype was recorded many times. The CDR3 sequence: CASSSERYYGYTF. CDR3 in DNA: TGTGCCAGCAGTTCAGAACGGTACTATGGCTACACCTTC. The V call is TRBV12-3 or TRBV12-4, the J call TRBJ1-2; D gene ambiguous. The CDR3 has 13 residues. V lost 4 bases and J 3 bases, leaving 9 bases between the germline ends.

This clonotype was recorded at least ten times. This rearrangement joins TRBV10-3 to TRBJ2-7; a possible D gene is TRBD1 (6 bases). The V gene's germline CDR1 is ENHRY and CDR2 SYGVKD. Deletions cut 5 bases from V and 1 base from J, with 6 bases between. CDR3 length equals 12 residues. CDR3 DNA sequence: TGTGCCATCAGTCAGGGGTCCTACGAGCAGTACTTC. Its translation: CAISQGSYEQYF.

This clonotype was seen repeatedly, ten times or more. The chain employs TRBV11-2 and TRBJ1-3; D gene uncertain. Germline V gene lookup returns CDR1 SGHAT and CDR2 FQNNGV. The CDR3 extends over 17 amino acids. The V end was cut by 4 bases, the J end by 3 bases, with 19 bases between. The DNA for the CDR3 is TGTGCCAGCAGCTCAATAAAACGGGATTTCGGTGGAAACACCATATATTTT. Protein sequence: CASSSIKRDFGGNTIYF.

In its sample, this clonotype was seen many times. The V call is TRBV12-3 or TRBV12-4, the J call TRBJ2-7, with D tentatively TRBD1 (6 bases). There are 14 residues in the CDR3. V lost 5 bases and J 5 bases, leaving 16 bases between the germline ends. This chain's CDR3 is CASSPGTRADEQYF. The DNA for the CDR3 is TGTGCCAGCAGTCCCGGGACAAGGGCGGACGAGCAGTACTTC.